This TCR beta chain is from a study of shared T cell receptors in the human thymus. Sequenced by immunoSEQ multiplex PCR; TCRdb stores in-frame clones only, minus some. The data contain about 500,000 clones, more than 75% of them singletons. These data were also reused for a study on human thymus T cells.

Source material: thymocytes. This TCR derives from a boy younger than two with a congenital heart defect.

The DNA of the CDR3 is TGTGCCAGCGGGGGCGCCTCTGGAAACACCATATATTTT. As protein: CASGGASGNTIYF. The chain combines TRBV25-1 with TRBJ1-3; TRBD1 might be the D (6 bases). The CDR3 has 13 amino acids. In germline, CDR1 is MGHDK, CDR2 SYGVNS. V dropped 8 bases and J dropped 0 bases, with 8 bases sitting between them.